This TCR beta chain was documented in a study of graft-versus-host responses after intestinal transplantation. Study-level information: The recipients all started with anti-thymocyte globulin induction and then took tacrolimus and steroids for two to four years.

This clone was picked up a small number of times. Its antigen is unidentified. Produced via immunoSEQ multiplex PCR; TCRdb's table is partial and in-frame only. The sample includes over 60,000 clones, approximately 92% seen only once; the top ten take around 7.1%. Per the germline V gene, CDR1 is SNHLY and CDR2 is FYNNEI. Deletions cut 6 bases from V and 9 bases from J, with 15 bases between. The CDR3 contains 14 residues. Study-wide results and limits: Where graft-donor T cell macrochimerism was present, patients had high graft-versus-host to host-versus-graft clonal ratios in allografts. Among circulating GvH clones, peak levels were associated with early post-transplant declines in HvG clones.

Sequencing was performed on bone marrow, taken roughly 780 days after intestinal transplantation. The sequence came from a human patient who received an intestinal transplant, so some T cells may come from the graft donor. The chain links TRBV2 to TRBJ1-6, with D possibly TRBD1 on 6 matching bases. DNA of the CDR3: TGTGCCAGCAGACCAGGTGGGGGCAGTTCACCCCTCCACTTT. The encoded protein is CASRPGGGSSPLHF.